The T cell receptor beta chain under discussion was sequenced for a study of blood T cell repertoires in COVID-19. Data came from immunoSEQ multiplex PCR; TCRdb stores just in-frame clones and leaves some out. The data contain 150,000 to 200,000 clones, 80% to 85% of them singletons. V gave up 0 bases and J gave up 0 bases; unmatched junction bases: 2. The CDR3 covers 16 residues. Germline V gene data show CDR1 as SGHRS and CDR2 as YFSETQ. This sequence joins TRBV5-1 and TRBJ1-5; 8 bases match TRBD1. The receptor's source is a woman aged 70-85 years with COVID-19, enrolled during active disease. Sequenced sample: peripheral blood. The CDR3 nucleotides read TGCGCCAGCAGCTTGGGGGACAGGAGTAGCAATCAGCCCCAGCATTTT. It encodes CASSLGDRSSNQPQHF.